This T cell receptor beta chain was profiled in a study of tumor-infiltrating lymphocytes in primary liver carcinoma. Using a constant-region primer together with ProtoScript II reverse transcriptase, TCR beta cDNA was made from 500 to 650 ng of total RNA. Libraries of TCR beta came from three nested multiplex PCR rounds with slightly modified ARM-PCR. One entry per CDR3 protein, called by TCRdb with MiXCR from the multiplex PCR reads. The table shows a few hundred thousand distinct CDR3 sequences, with around three fifths occurring only once. The researchers obtained blood RNA from unsorted whole blood and also extracted germline DNA. To note about this clonotype: A read error may explain this, as a much larger clone is one base away.

The source of this sequence is a woman aged 30 to 39 with primary liver carcinoma and hepatitis B virus infection. Source material: peripheral blood.

CDR3 sequence: CASSYSRKSNTGELLF. The CDR3 DNA is TGTGCCAGCAGTTACTCCCGGAAGTCGAACACCGGGGAGCTGTTATTT. This chain uses TRBV6-6 with TRBJ2-2; D might be TRBD2 (5 bases). Germline V gene sequence: CDR1 MNHNY, CDR2 SVGAGI (reference sequence). The CDR3 contains 16 residues.